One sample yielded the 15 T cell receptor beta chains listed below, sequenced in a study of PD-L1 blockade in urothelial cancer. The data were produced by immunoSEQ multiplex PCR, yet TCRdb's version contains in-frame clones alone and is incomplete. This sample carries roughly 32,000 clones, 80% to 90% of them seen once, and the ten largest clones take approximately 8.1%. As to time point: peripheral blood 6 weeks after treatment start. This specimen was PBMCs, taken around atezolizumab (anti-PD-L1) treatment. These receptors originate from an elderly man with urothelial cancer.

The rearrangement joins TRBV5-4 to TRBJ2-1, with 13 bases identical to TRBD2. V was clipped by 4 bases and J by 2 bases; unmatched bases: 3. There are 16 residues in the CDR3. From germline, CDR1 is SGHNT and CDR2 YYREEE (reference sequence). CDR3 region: CASSPTSGRTYNEQFF. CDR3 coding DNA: TGTGCCAGCAGCCCGACTAGCGGGAGGACCTACAATGAGCAGTTCTTC.

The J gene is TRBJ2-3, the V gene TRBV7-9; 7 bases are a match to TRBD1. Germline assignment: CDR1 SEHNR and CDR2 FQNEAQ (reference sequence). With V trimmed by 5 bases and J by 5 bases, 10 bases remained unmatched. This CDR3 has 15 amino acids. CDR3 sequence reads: CASSIWTGERDTQYF. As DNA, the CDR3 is TGTGCCAGCAGCATTTGGACAGGAGAAAGAGATACGCAGTATTTT.

This chain's CDR3 is CASSPVLSSRGTDTQYF. The CDR3 coding sequence is TGTGCCAGCTCACCCGTCCTTTCCTCCAGAGGGACAGATACGCAGTATTTT. V is TRBV18 and J is TRBJ2-3, with D perhaps matching TRBD2 (5 bases). V was cut by 3 bases and J by 3 bases, with 19 bases left in between. The germline V gene has CDR1 KGHSH and CDR2 LQKENI. The CDR3 has 17 residues.

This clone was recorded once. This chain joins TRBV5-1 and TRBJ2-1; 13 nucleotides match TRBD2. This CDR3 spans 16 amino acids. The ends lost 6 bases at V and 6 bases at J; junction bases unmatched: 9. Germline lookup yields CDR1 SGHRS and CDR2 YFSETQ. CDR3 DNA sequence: TGCGCCAGCACGTTCTCCGGGACTAGCGGGATCAATGAGCAGTTCTTC. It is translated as CASTFSGTSGINEQFF.

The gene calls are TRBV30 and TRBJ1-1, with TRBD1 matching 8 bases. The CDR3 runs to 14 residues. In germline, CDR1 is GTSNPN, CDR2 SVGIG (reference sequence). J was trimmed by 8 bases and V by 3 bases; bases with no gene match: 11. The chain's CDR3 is CAWRYGQGPGEAFF. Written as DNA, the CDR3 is TGTGCCTGGAGGTATGGACAGGGTCCAGGGGAAGCTTTCTTT.

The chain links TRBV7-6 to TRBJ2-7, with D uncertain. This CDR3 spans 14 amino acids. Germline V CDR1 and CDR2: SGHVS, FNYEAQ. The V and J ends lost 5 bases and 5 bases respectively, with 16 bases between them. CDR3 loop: CASSRYLGSDEQYF. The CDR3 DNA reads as TGTGCCAGCAGCCGATACCTCGGTTCGGACGAGCAGTACTTC.

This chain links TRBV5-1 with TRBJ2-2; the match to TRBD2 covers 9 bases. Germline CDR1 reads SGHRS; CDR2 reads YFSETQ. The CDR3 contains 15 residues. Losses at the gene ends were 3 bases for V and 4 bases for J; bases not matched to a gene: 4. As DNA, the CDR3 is TGCGCCAGCAGCTCCGGGACTAGCTCCACCGGGGAGCTGTTTTTT. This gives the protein CASSSGTSSTGELFF.

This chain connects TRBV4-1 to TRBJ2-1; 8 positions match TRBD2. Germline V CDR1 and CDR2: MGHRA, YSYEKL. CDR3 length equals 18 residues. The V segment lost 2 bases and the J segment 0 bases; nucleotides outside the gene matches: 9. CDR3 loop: CASSQYRGGGSSYNEQFF. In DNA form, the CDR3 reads TGCGCCAGCAGCCAATACCGGGGGGGAGGGAGCTCCTACAATGAGCAGTTCTTC.

The CDR3 DNA follows: TGTGCCAGCATCGGGGACAGCCACGAGCAGTACTTC. Translation gives CASIGDSHEQYF. The chain joins TRBV6-5 to TRBJ2-7; 7 bases are a match to TRBD1. Germline V gives CDR1 MNHEY, CDR2 SVGAGI. The V segment lost 7 bases and the J segment 5 bases; nucleotides outside the gene matches: 5. CDR3 length: 12 residues.

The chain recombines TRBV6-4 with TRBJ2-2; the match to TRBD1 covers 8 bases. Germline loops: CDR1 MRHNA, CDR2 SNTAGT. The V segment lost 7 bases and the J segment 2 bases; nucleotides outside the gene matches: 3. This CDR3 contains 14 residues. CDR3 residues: CASKDRVNTGELFF. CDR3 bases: TGTGCCAGCAAGGACAGGGTCAACACCGGGGAGCTGTTTTTT.

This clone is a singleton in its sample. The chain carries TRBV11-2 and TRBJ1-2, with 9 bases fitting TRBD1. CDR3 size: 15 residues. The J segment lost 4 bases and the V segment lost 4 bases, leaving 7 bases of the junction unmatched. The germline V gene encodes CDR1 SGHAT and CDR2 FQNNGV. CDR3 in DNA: TGTGCCAGCAGCTACGGGACAGGGCATCCCTATGGCTACACCTTC. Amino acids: CASSYGTGHPYGYTF.

The CDR3 DNA is TGCGCCAGCAGTTCTCCCCCGGTTGGGGCCAACGTCCTGACTTTC. As protein: CASSSPPVGANVLTF. The rearrangement uses TRBV5-1 and TRBJ2-6; no clear D. The germline V gene encodes CDR1 SGHRS and CDR2 YFSETQ. This CDR3 spans 15 amino acids. V lost 5 bases, J lost 3 bases, and 12 bases lay in between.

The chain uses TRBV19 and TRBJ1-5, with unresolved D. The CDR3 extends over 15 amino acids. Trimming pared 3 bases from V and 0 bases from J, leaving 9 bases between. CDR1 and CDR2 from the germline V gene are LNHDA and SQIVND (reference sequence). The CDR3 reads CASSITSYSNQPQHF. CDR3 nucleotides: TGTGCCAGTAGTATTACCAGTTATAGCAATCAGCCCCAGCATTTT.

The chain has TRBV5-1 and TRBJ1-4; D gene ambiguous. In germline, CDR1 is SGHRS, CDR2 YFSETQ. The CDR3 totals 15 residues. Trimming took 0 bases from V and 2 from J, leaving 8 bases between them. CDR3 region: CASSLAPVTNEKLFF. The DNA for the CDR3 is TGCGCCAGCAGCTTGGCCCCAGTGACTAATGAAAAACTGTTTTTT. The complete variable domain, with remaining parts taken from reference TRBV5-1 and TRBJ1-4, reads KAGVTQTPRYLIKTRGQQVTLSCSPISGHRSVSWYQQTPGQGLQFLFEYFSETQRNKGNFPGRFSGRQFSNSRSEMNVSTLELGDSALYLCASSLAPVTNEKLFFGSGTQLSVL.

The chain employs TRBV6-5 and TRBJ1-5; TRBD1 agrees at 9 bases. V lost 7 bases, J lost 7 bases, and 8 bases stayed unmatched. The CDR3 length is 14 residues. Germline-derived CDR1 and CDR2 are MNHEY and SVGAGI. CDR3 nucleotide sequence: TGTGCCAGCAAGGTCAGGACAGGGGAACAGCCCCAGCATTTT. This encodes CASKVRTGEQPQHF.